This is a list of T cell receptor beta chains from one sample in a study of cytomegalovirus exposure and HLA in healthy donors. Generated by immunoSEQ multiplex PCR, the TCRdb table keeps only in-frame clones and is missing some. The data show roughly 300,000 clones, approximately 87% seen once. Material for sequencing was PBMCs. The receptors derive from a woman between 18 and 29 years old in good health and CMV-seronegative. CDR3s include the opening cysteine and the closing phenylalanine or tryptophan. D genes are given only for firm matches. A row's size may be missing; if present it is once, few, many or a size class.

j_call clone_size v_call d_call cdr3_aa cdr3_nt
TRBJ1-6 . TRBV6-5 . CASSSAPGEVSPLHF TGTGCCAGCAGTTCCGCGCCGGGGGAGGTCTCACCCCTCCACTTT
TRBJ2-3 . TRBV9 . CASSVGGADTQYF TGTGCCAGCAGCGTAGGTGGGGCGGATACGCAGTATTTT
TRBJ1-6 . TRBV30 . CAGNLGGSPLHF TGTGCCGGAAACTTGGGAGGTTCACCCCTCCACTTT
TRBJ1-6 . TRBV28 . CASDSGGYNSPLHF TGTGCCAGCGACTCGGGGGGTTATAATTCACCCCTCCACTTT
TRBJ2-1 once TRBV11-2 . CASSPGVHSYNEQFF TGTGCCAGCAGCCCAGGGGTCCACTCCTACAATGAGCAGTTCTTC
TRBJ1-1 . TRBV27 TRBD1 CASSSRTGRGTEAFF TGTGCCAGCAGTTCCCGGACAGGGCGCGGCACTGAAGCTTTCTTT
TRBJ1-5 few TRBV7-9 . CASSSGIDSNQPQHF TGTGCCAGCAGCTCCGGTATAGATAGCAATCAGCCCCAGCATTTT
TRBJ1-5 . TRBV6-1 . CASSVRGGVNQPQHF TGTGCCAGCAGTGTCCGAGGGGGGGTGAATCAGCCCCAGCATTTT
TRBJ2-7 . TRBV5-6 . CASSLGQGRINEQYF TGTGCCAGCAGCTTGGGCCAGGGTCGGATCAACGAGCAGTACTTC
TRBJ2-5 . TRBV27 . CASSFGYSQETQYF TGTGCCAGCAGTTTCGGGTATAGCCAAGAGACCCAGTACTTC
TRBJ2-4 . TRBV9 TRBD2 CASSPLAGGSNTQAKNIQYF TGTGCCAGCAGCCCATTAGCGGGAGGATCCAACACCCAAGCCAAAAACATTCAGTACTTC
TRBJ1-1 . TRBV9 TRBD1 CASSVATGAASDTEAFF TGTGCCAGCAGCGTAGCGACAGGGGCTGCTTCAGACACTGAAGCTTTCTTT
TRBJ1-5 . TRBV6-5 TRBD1 CASSYSPTGSQPQHF TGTGCCAGCAGTTATTCACCGACAGGGAGTCAGCCCCAGCATTTT
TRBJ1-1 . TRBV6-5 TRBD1 CASSPTTGKAEAFF TGTGCCAGCAGTCCAACGACAGGGAAGGCTGAAGCTTTCTTT
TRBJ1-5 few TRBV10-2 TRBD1 CASSPTGATRNQPQHF TGCGCCAGCAGCCCGACAGGGGCAACACGGAATCAGCCCCAGCATTTT
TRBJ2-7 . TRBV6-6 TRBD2 CASMTSGSSYEQYF TGTGCCAGCATGACTAGCGGGTCGTCCTACGAGCAGTACTTC
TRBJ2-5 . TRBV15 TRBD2 CATMERESQETQYF TGTGCCACCATGGAGCGGGAAAGCCAAGAGACCCAGTACTTC
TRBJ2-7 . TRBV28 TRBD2 CASRLAGTSRSYEQYF TGTGCCAGCAGGCTGGCCGGGACTAGTAGAAGTTACGAGCAGTACTTC
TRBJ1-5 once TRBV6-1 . CASSPDRYSNQPQHF TGTGCCAGCAGCCCTGACAGGTATAGCAATCAGCCCCAGCATTTT
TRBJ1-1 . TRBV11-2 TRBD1 CASGIRTGVNTEAFF TGTGCCAGCGGAATTCGGACAGGGGTGAACACTGAAGCTTTCTTT
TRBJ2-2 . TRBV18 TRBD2 CASSPTLAANTGELFF TGTGCCAGCTCACCAACCCTAGCGGCGAACACCGGGGAGCTGTTTTTT
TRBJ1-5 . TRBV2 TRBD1 CATSWDRSNQPQHF TGTGCCACCTCTTGGGACAGGTCCAATCAGCCCCAGCATTTT
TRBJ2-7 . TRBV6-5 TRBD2 CASSSLAGSSYEQYF TGTGCCAGCAGTTCTTTAGCGGGCTCCTCCTACGAGCAGTACTTC
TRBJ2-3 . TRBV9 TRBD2 CASSVGGGRATDTQYF TGTGCCAGCAGCGTAGGCGGCGGGAGGGCTACAGATACGCAGTATTTT
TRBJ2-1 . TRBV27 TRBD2 CASSSPRASGAYNEQFF TGTGCCAGCAGTTCCCCCCGGGCTAGCGGAGCTTACAATGAGCAGTTCTTC
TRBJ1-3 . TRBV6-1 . CASSESRGGNTIYF TGTGCCAGCAGTGAATCCAGGGGTGGAAACACCATATATTTT
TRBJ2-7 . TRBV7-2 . CASSFSRGSYEQYF TGTGCCAGCAGCTTCTCGCGGGGATCCTACGAGCAGTACTTC
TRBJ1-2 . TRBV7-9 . CASSLTYGAGDLANYGYTF TGTGCCAGCAGCCTAACCTACGGGGCAGGGGACCTAGCTAACTATGGCTACACCTTC
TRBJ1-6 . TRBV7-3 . CASSLRGHSPLHF TGTGCCAGCAGCTTAAGGGGGCATTCACCCCTCCACTTT
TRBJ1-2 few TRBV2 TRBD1 CASSKEDRGEYGYTF TGTGCCAGCAGTAAAGAGGACAGGGGCGAATATGGCTACACCTTC
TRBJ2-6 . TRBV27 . CASSYKTGNSGANVLTF TGTGCCAGCAGTTATAAGACAGGAAACTCTGGGGCCAACGTCCTGACTTTC
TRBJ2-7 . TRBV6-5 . CASSYGQFSYEQYF TGTGCCAGCAGTTACGGACAGTTCTCCTACGAGCAGTACTTC
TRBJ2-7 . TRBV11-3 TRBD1 CASSLRQGDSYEQYF TGTGCCAGCAGCCTCCGACAGGGGGACTCCTACGAGCAGTACTTC
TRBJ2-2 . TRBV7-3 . CASSLMRAAGELFF TGTGCCAGCAGCTTAATGAGAGCGGCCGGGGAGCTGTTTTTT
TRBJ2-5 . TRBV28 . CASTPIDIAAQETQYF TGTGCCAGCACTCCTATCGATATAGCGGCTCAAGAGACCCAGTACTTC
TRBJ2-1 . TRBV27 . CASSFGSDNEQFF TGTGCCAGCAGTTTCGGTAGTGACAATGAGCAGTTCTTC
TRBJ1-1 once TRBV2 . CASTEGGTEAFF TGTGCCAGCACCGAGGGGGGGACTGAAGCTTTCTTT